One TCR beta chain is described in this entry. This receptor's antigen is unknown. No quality values exist for individual bases; no much larger clone is one base distant. Compared with germline, V lacks 1 base and J lacks 2 bases; bases without a gene match: 4. From cysteine to phenylalanine, the CDR3 is 16 amino acids long. Here the CDR3 DNA is all that survives: 48 bases in frame from base 1. The germline V gene (reference sequence) sets CDR1 to SGHNT and CDR2 to YYREEE. Receptors were amplified or captured by PCR. Sequencing used an Illumina HiSeq 2000. TCRdb itself trimmed the public reads at Q25 with fastp, ran MiXCR and retained productive beta chains. CDR3 protein duplicates are merged, each entry listing the most common genes and DNA. The sample profile shows 3,500 or so distinct CDR3 sequences; over 15% of them were found once. Together, the top ten hold approximately 24% of the sample. These data come from a study of tumor-infiltrating lymphocytes in oesophageal squamous cell carcinoma (dated by TCRdb to about 2016).

Rearrangement joined TRBV5-4 to TRBJ2-3; 10 bases in the middle match TRBD2. Sequencing was performed on esophageal tumor tissue. The sequence was obtained from a male donor with esophageal squamous cell carcinoma. CDR3 sequence: CASSLRLAGATDTQYF. Here is the DNA: TGTGCCAGCAGCTTGAGGCTAGCGGGAGCCACAGATACGCAGTATTTT.